This T cell receptor beta chain came from a study of preoperative IRX-2 immunotherapy in early breast cancer. This clone was recorded a few times. TCRdb keeps only in-frame clones here, not all; method: immunoSEQ multiplex PCR. The sample holds a few thousand clones, roughly three quarters seen once. Documented treatment: preoperative locoregional IRX-2 cytokine immunotherapy. Samples came from a phase Ib trial of preoperative locoregional IRX-2 cytokine immunotherapy. The V end lost 7 bases, the J end lost 0 bases, and 13 bases lay between the germline ends. Germline V gives CDR1 SQVTM, CDR2 ANQGSEA. The CDR3 consists of 14 residues.

The chain combines TRBV29-1 with TRBJ1-3; D remains ambiguous. The sequence derives from a human donor with breast cancer. This sample comprised tumor tissue, obtained before IRX-2 immunotherapy. The CDR3 DNA follows: TGCAGCGCCGAGGACGGGTACTCTGGAAACACCATATATTTT. It yields the protein CSAEDGYSGNTIYF.